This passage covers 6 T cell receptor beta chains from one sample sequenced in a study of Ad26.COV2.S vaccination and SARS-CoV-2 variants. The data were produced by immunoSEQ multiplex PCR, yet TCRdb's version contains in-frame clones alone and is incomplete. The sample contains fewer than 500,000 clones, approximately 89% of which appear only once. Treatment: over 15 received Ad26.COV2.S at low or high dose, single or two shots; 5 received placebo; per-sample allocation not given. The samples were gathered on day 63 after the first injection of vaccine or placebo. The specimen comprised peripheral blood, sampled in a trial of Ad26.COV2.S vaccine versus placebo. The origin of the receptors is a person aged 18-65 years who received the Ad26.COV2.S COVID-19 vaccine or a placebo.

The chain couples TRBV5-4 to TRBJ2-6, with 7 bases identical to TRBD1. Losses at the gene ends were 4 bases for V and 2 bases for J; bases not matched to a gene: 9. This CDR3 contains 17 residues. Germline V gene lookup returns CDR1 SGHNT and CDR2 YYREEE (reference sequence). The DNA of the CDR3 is TGTGCCAGCAGCACGGGACAGCCGAAGACTGGGGCCAACGTCCTGACTTTC. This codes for CASSTGQPKTGANVLTF.

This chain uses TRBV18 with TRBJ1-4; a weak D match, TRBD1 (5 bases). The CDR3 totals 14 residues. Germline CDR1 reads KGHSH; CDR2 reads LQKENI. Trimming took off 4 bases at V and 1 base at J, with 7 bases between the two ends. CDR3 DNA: TGTGCCAGCTCACGAGGACAAACTAATGAAAAACTGTTTTTT. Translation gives CASSRGQTNEKLFF.

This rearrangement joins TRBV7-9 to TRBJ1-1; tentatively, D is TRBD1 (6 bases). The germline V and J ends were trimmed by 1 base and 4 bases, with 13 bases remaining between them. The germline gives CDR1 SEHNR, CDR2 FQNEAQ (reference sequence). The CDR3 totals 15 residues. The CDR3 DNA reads TGTGCCAGCAGCTTAGATCTGGACAGACTCACTGAAGCTTTCTTT. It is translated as CASSLDLDRLTEAFF.

CDR3 coding DNA: TGTGCCAGCAGCTTAATAGCAGGGCTAGCGGGAGTCAATGAGCAGTTCTTC. This codes for CASSLIAGLAGVNEQFF. The J gene is TRBJ2-1, the V gene TRBV7-3, with 10 nucleotides matching TRBD2. Germline lookup yields CDR1 SGHTA and CDR2 FQGTGA. The trim removed 1 base at V and 6 bases at J, leaving 9 bases unmatched. The CDR3 totals 17 residues.

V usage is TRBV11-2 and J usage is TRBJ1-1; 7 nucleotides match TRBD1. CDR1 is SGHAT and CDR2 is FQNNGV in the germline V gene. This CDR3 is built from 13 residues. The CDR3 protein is CALQGDGDTEAFF. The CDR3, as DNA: TGTGCGCTGCAGGGGGACGGGGACACTGAAGCTTTCTTT.

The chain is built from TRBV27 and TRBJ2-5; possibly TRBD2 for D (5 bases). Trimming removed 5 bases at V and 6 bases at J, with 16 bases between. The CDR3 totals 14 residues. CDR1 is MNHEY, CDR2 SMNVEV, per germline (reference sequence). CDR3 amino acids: CASSPRLDFQTQYF. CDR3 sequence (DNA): TGTGCCAGCAGTCCGCGACTGGACTTTCAGACCCAGTACTTC.